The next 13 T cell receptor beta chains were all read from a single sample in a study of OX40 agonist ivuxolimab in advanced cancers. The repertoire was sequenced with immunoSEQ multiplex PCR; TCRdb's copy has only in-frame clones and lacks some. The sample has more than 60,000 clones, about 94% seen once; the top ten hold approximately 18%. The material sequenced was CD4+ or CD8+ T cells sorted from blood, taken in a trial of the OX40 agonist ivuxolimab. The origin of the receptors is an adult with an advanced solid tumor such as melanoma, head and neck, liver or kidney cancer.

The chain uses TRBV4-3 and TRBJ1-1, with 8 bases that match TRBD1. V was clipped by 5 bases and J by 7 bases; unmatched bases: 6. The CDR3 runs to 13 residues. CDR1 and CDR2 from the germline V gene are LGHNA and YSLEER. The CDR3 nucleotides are TGCGCCAGCAGCGAGACAGGGGTGGGTGAAGCTTTCTTT. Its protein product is CASSETGVGEAFF.

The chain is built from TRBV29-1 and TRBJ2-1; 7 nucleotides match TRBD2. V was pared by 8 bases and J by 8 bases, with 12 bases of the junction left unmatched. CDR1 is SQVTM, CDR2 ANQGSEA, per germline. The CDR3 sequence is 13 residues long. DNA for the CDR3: TGCAGCTCCTCCACAAGCGGGACTGATGAGCAGTTCTTC. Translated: CSSSTSGTDEQFF.

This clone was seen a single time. The CDR3 sequence: CASSEWDRETQYF. The CDR3 coding sequence is TGTGCCAGCAGTGAATGGGACCGCGAGACCCAGTACTTC. The chain recombines TRBV2 with TRBJ2-5; D may match TRBD1 or TRBD2 (5 bases each). CDR1 and CDR2 (germline): SNHLY, FYNNEI. The CDR3 is 13 amino acids. The V and J ends lost 2 bases and 5 bases respectively, with 9 bases between them.

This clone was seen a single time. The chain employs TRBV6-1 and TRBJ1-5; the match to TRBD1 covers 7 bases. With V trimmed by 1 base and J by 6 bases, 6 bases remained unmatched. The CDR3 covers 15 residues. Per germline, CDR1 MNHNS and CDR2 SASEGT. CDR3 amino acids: CASSEGTGVSQPQHF. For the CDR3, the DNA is TGTGCCAGCAGTGAAGGAACAGGGGTCTCTCAGCCCCAGCATTTT.

The CDR3 protein is CASSALQGGDTEAFF. Here the CDR3 DNA reads TGTGCCAGCAGCGCCCTACAGGGGGGAGACACTGAAGCTTTCTTT. The chain is built from TRBV9 and TRBJ1-1; 8 bases align to TRBD1. The CDR3 loop spans 15 amino acids. V lost 3 bases, J lost 3 bases, and 7 bases stayed unmatched. Germline-derived CDR1 and CDR2 are SGDLS and YYNGEE.

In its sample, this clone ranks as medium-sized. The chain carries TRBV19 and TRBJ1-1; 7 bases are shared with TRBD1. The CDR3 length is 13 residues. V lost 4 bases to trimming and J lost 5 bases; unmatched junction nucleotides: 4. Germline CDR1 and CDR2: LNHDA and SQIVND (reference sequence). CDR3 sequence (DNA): TGTGCCAGTAGTAAACAGGGGATTACTGAAGCTTTCTTT. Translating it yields CASSKQGITEAFF.

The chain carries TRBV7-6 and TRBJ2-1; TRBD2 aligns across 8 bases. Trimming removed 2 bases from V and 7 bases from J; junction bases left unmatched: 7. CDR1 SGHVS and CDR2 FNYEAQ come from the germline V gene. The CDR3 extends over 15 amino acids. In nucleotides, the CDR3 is TGTGCCAGCAGCTTAATCCAGCGGGAGATGAATGAGCAGTTCTTC. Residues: CASSLIQREMNEQFF.

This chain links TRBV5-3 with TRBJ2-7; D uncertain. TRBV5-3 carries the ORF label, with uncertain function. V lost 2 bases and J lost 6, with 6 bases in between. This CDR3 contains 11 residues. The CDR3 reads CARSLRAEQYF. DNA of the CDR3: TGTGCCAGAAGCTTAAGGGCCGAGCAGTACTTC.

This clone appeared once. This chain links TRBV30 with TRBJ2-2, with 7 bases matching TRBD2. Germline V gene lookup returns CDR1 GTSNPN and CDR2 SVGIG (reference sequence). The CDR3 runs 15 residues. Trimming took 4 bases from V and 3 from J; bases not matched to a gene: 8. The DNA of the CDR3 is TGTGCCTGGAAGGGGCAGGGAGGGGACACCGGGGAGCTGTTTTTT. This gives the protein CAWKGQGGDTGELFF.

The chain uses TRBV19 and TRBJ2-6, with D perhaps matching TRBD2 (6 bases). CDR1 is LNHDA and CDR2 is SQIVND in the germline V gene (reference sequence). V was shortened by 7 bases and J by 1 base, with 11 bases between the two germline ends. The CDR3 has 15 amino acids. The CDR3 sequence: CASTRRGSGANVLTF. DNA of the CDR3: TGTGCCAGTACTCGCCGGGGGTCTGGGGCCAACGTCCTGACTTTC.

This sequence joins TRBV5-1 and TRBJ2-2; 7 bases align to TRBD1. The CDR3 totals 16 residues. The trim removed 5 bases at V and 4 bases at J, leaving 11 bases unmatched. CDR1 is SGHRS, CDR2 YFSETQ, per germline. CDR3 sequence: CASRSPDRAVTGELFF. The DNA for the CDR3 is TGCGCCAGCAGGAGCCCCGACAGGGCTGTCACCGGGGAGCTGTTTTTT.

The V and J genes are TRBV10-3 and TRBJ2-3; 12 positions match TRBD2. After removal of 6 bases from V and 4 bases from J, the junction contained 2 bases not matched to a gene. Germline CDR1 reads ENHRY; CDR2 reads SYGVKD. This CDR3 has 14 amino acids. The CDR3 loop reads CAIRWTSGADTQYF. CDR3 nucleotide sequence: TGTGCCATCAGATGGACTAGCGGGGCAGATACGCAGTATTTT.

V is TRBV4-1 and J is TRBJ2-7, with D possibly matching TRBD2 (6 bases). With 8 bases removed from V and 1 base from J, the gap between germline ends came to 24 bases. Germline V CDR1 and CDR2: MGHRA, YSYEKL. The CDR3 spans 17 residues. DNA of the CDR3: TGCGCCAGCCAGGCCAACACGGGGCGGGCGGGGTCCTACGAGCAGTACTTC. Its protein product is CASQANTGRAGSYEQYF.